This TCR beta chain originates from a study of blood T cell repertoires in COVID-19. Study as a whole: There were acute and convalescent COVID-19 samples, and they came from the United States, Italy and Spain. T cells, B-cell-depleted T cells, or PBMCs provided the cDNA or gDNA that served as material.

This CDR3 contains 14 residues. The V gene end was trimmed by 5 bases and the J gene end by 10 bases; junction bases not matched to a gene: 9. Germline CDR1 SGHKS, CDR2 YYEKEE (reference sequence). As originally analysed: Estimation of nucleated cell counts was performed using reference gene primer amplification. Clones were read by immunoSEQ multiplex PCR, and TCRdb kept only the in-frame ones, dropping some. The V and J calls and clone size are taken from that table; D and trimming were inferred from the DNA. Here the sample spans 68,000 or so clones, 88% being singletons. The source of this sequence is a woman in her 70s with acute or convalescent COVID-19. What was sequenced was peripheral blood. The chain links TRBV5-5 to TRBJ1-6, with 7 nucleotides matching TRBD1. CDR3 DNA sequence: TGTGCCAGCAGTCACGTAACAGGGGACTCACCCCTCCACTTT. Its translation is CASSHVTGDSPLHF.